This passage covers 32 T cell receptor beta chains from one sample sequenced in a study of shared clonotypes between healthy human individuals. Generated by immunoSEQ multiplex PCR, the TCRdb table keeps only in-frame clones and is missing some. The sample lists roughly 1,800,000 clones; about 95% were seen once. Positively selected for CCR7, the CD45RO-negative cells used as naive CD8 cells excluded terminally differentiated effector memory CD45RA+ cells. The sequencing sample was made of naive CD8+ T cells sorted from blood. The receptors originated from a man aged 18 to 30 in good health.

This clone was recorded a few times. The chain is built from TRBV5-6 and TRBJ1-1; D is unresolved. There are 13 residues in the CDR3. Trimming removed 4 bases at V and 2 bases at J, with 9 bases between. From germline, CDR1 is SGHDT and CDR2 YYEEEE. The CDR3: CASSPWENTEAFF. The CDR3 region has the DNA TGTGCCAGCAGCCCATGGGAAAACACTGAAGCTTTCTTT.

Comments on this clone: Other DNA sequences in this specimen translate into the identical CDR3. The gene calls are TRBV9 and TRBJ2-7; D is unresolved. V shed 0 bases and J shed 1 base, with 11 bases lying between them. Germline CDR1 reads SGDLS; CDR2 reads YYNGEE. The CDR3 consists of 15 residues. CDR3 sequence reads: CASSVGAGSSYEQYF. CDR3 sequence (DNA): TGTGCCAGCAGCGTAGGAGCAGGTTCTTCCTACGAGCAGTACTTC.

The V gene is TRBV5-1, the J gene TRBJ2-7, with 12 bases lining up with TRBD2. Germline CDR1 reads SGHRS; CDR2 reads YFSETQ. V was pared by 7 bases and J by 2 bases, with 4 bases of the junction left unmatched. The CDR3 length is 14 residues. Written as DNA, the CDR3 is TGCGCCAGCCGTGGACTAGCGGGGCCCTACGAGCAGTACTTC. Its protein product is CASRGLAGPYEQYF.

The chain uses TRBV5-1 and TRBJ2-3; 11 positions agree with TRBD2. This CDR3 has 15 amino acids. The V and J ends lost 0 bases and 6 bases, in that order; junction bases with no gene match: 3. Germline values: CDR1 SGHRS, CDR2 YFSETQ. CDR3 residues: CASSLELAGVDTQYF. DNA for the CDR3: TGCGCCAGCAGCTTGGAACTAGCGGGAGTGGATACGCAGTATTTT.

This clone was seen just once. J is TRBJ1-2 and V is TRBV6-5, with TRBD1 as a possible D gene (6 bases). Germline values: CDR1 MNHEY, CDR2 SVGAGI. The CDR3 extends over 15 amino acids. V lost 4 bases, J lost 6 bases, and 18 bases lay in between. The CDR3, as DNA: TGTGCCAGCAGTTTTCAGGGGCTTAGTGAAGATGGCTACACCTTC. Protein sequence: CASSFQGLSEDGYTF.

The chain uses TRBV6-5 and TRBJ1-1, with 7 bases fitting TRBD1. The length of the CDR3 is 16 residues. V shed 0 bases and J 5 bases; nucleotides not matched to a gene: 9. The V gene's germline CDR1 is MNHEY and CDR2 SVGAGI. The CDR3 protein is CASSYSQGGGGTEAFF. For the CDR3, the DNA is TGTGCCAGCAGTTACTCCCAGGGGGGGGGAGGGACTGAAGCTTTCTTT.

The V gene is TRBV7-6, the J gene TRBJ2-5, with D unresolved. CDR1 and CDR2 from the germline V gene are SGHVS and FNYEAQ. This CDR3 is 13 amino acids long. The ends were cut back, 1 base at V and 5 bases at J, with 8 bases in the middle. In nucleotides, the CDR3 is TGTGCCAGCAGCTTAGTTCAAGAGGAGACCCAGTACTTC. It translates to CASSLVQEETQYF.

The chain carries TRBV5-4 and TRBJ1-6, with TRBD1 as a possible D gene (6 bases). The CDR3 is 15 amino acids. V lost 0 bases and J lost 6, with 10 bases in between. Germline assignment: CDR1 SGHNT and CDR2 YYREEE (reference sequence). CDR3 bases: TGTGCCAGCAGCTTGGCCCAGGGGTTTAATTCACCCCTCCACTTT. This codes for CASSLAQGFNSPLHF.

The chain links TRBV9 to TRBJ2-2; D perhaps matches TRBD2 (5 bases). Deletions cut 3 bases from V and 7 bases from J, with 7 bases between. The CDR3 loop spans 12 amino acids. In germline, CDR1 is SGDLS, CDR2 YYNGEE. CDR3 residues: CASSGGIGELFF. CDR3 DNA sequence: TGTGCCAGCAGCGGAGGGATCGGGGAGCTGTTTTTT.

This clone was recorded only once. The same CDR3 is also encoded by other DNA sequences in this sample. V and J are TRBV11-2 and TRBJ2-7, with D perhaps TRBD2 (6 bases). Germline V gene lookup returns CDR1 SGHAT and CDR2 FQNNGV. The CDR3 runs 13 residues. The V and J ends lost 0 bases and 4 bases respectively, with 7 bases between them. The CDR3 loop is CASSLDGSYEQYF. The CDR3 DNA follows: TGTGCCAGCAGCTTAGACGGGAGTTACGAGCAGTACTTC.

This clone was counted once. The chain employs TRBV7-9 and TRBJ2-2; D is unresolved. This CDR3 spans 12 amino acids. V lost 2 bases and J lost 9, with 7 bases in between. The germline CDR1 and CDR2 sequences are SEHNR and FQNEAQ (reference sequence). CDR3 amino acids: CASSLFIRELFF. The CDR3 DNA reads TGTGCCAGCAGCTTATTCATAAGGGAGCTGTTTTTT. The full variable domain, in which reference TRBV7-9 and TRBJ2-2 provide the parts outside the CDR3, is DTGVSQNPRHKITKRGQNVTFRCDPISEHNRLYWYRQTLGQGPEFLTYFQNEAQLEKSRLLSDRFSAERPKGSFSTLEIQRTEQGDSAMYLCASSLFIRELFFGEGSRLTVL.

The rearrangement links TRBV10-2 to TRBJ2-7; D is undetermined. V lost 0 bases to trimming and J lost 5 bases, with 17 bases between them. From germline, CDR1 is WSHSY and CDR2 SAAADI. The CDR3 has 16 residues. CDR3 DNA: TGCGCCAGCAGTGAGTCGACTCTCGCAGGTTCCCACGAGCAGTACTTC. This translates into CASSESTLAGSHEQYF.

The gene calls are TRBV30 and TRBJ1-2, with D possibly being TRBD1 (6 bases). Looked up from germline, CDR1 is GTSNPN and CDR2 is SVGIG (reference sequence). V lost 1 base and J 5 bases, leaving 23 bases between the germline ends. The CDR3 totals 17 residues. CDR3 bases: TGTGCCTGGAGTGGTTACAGGGAAGCCGATCGGGGGTATGGCTACACCTTC. Its protein is CAWSGYREADRGYGYTF.

This rearrangement joins TRBV28 to TRBJ2-7; 9 bases fit TRBD2. The CDR3 runs 13 residues. The ends lost 3 bases at V and 4 bases at J; junction bases unmatched: 1. Germline V gene lookup returns CDR1 MDHEN and CDR2 SYDVKM. The CDR3 DNA reads TGTGCCAGCAGTTTCCTAGCGGGATACGAGCAGTACTTC. This sequence encodes CASSFLAGYEQYF. Using reference TRBV28 and TRBJ2-7 for the parts outside the CDR3, the full variable domain is DVKVTQSSRYLVKRTGEKVFLECVQDMDHENMFWYRQDPGLGLRLIYFSYDVKMKEKGDIPEGYSVSREKKERFSLILESASTNQTSMYLCASSFLAGYEQYFGPGTRLTVT.

In DNA form, the CDR3 reads TGTGCCAGCAGTGAGGTCAGGGGGGGGCTAGAGGACGAGCAGTACTTC. This codes for CASSEVRGGLEDEQYF. The V gene is TRBV2, the J gene TRBJ2-7; D may correspond to TRBD1 or TRBD2 (7 bases each). The CDR3 runs 16 residues. Germline V CDR1 and CDR2: SNHLY, FYNNEI. V was cut by 3 bases and J by 5 bases, with 20 bases left in between.

The J gene is TRBJ2-3, the V gene TRBV10-2; possible D gene TRBD2, 6 bases. Germline CDR1 WSHSY, CDR2 SAAADI. This CDR3 region has 14 residues. Trimming removed 10 bases from V and 3 bases from J, with 17 bases in between. The DNA of the CDR3 is TGCGCCACCACCTGGGTAGCGGTTACAGATACGCAGTATTTT. This encodes CATTWVAVTDTQYF.

As for this clone: In the same sample, other DNA sequences code for this CDR3. The rearrangement joins TRBV5-1 to TRBJ2-1; possibly TRBD2 for D (6 bases). Trimming pared 0 bases from V and 4 bases from J, leaving 11 bases between. CDR3 length: 15 residues. In germline, CDR1 is SGHRS, CDR2 YFSETQ. The CDR3 nucleotides are TGCGCCAGCAGCTTGGTCGGGGGACCTTACAATGAGCAGTTCTTC. Protein: CASSLVGGPYNEQFF.

The rearrangement joins TRBV6-1 to TRBJ2-5, with D hard to call. V was cut by 7 bases and J by 6 bases, with 15 bases left in between. The CDR3 has 13 amino acids. Germline V lookup: CDR1 MNHNS, CDR2 SASEGT. The CDR3 spells CASKGGPQKTQYF. CDR3 nucleotides: TGTGCCAGCAAGGGCGGACCACAAAAGACCCAGTACTTC.

This clone was recorded only once. The CDR3 loop reads CASSESPGAGEKLFF. The CDR3 DNA reads as TGCGCCAGCAGTGAGTCCCCAGGGGCGGGTGAAAAACTGTTTTTT. The chain recombines TRBV10-2 with TRBJ1-4; tentatively, D is TRBD1 (6 bases). The length of the CDR3 is 15 residues. Germline lookup yields CDR1 WSHSY and CDR2 SAAADI. Trimming cost V 0 bases and J 7 bases, with 12 bases left between them.

The chain is built from TRBV7-9 and TRBJ2-7; D might be TRBD1 or TRBD2, each matching 5 bases. This CDR3 has 15 residues. Germline V gene lookup returns CDR1 SEHNR and CDR2 FQNEAQ (reference sequence). The V end lost 3 bases, the J end lost 1 base, and 13 bases lay between the germline ends. The CDR3 loop reads CASSFGAGPSYEQYF. Written as DNA, the CDR3 is TGTGCCAGCAGCTTCGGGGCCGGACCGTCCTACGAGCAGTACTTC. The variable domain in full, completed from reference TRBV7-9 and TRBJ2-7, reads DTGVSQNPRHKITKRGQNVTFRCDPISEHNRLYWYRQTLGQGPEFLTYFQNEAQLEKSRLLSDRFSAERPKGSFSTLEIQRTEQGDSAMYLCASSFGAGPSYEQYFGPGTRLTVT.

This clone has a single count. This chain uses TRBV6-5 with TRBJ1-1; unclear D gene. The CDR3 covers 16 residues. From germline, CDR1 is MNHEY and CDR2 SVGAGI. Between the trimmed V and J ends, which lost 0 bases and 0 bases, there was a span of 11 bases. The chain's CDR3 is CASSYSTGSMNTEAFF. DNA of the CDR3: TGTGCCAGCAGTTACTCGACGGGCAGCATGAACACTGAAGCTTTCTTT.

The chain uses TRBV7-9 and TRBJ2-1, with a tentative D call TRBD2 (5 bases). Trimming took 5 bases from V and 8 from J, leaving 13 bases between them. Germline V gene sequence: CDR1 SEHNR, CDR2 FQNEAQ (reference sequence). The CDR3 sequence is 13 residues long. CDR3 DNA: TGTGCCAGCAGCCTCGGGAATTGGGATGAGCAGTTCTTC. Protein sequence: CASSLGNWDEQFF.

CDR3 amino acids: CASIPGSGWSYEQYF. CDR3 sequence (DNA): TGTGCCAGCATTCCGGGCAGCGGGTGGTCCTACGAGCAGTACTTC. The chain recombines TRBV2 with TRBJ2-7; TRBD2 might be the D (6 bases). With 7 bases removed from V and 1 base from J, the gap between germline ends came to 17 bases. Germline CDR1 reads SNHLY; CDR2 reads FYNNEI. The CDR3 is made up of 15 amino acids. The full variable domain, in which reference TRBV2 and TRBJ2-7 provide the parts outside the CDR3, is EPEVTQTPSHQVTQMGQEVILRCVPISNHLYFYWYRQILGQKVEFLVSFYNNEISEKSEIFDDQFSVERPDGSNFTLKIRSTKLEDSAMYFCASIPGSGWSYEQYFGPGTRLTVT.

This chain joins TRBV5-4 and TRBJ2-2, with TRBD2 matching over 8 bases. The CDR3 extends over 16 amino acids. Germline values: CDR1 SGHNT, CDR2 YYREEE (reference sequence). The V and J ends lost 4 bases and 0 bases, in that order; junction bases with no gene match: 5. The CDR3 is CASSSTSGANTGELFF. CDR3 DNA: TGTGCCAGCAGCAGTACTAGCGGAGCGAACACCGGGGAGCTGTTTTTT. The full variable domain, in which reference TRBV5-4 and TRBJ2-2 provide the parts outside the CDR3, is ETGVTQSPTHLIKTRGQQVTLRCSSQSGHNTVSWYQQALGQGPQFIFQYYREEENGRGNFPPRFSGLQFPNYSSELNVNALELDDSALYLCASSSTSGANTGELFFGEGSRLTVL.

The rearrangement joins TRBV4-2 to TRBJ2-1, with 10 bases identical to TRBD2. The length of the CDR3 is 15 residues. The germline V gene has CDR1 LGHNA and CDR2 YNFKEQ. J gave up 8 bases and V 4 bases, and 8 bases lay outside the gene matches. In DNA, the CDR3 is TGTGCCAGCAGCCCCGGACTAGCGGTGATGCATGAGCAGTTCTTC. Protein product: CASSPGLAVMHEQFF.

The V and J genes are TRBV5-4 and TRBJ2-1; a weak D match, TRBD2 (5 bases). Trimming pared 3 bases from V and 7 bases from J, leaving 14 bases between. The CDR3 is 14 residues long. From germline, CDR1 is SGHNT and CDR2 YYREEE (reference sequence). The CDR3 sequence is CASSSEGGRNEQFF. CDR3 DNA sequence: TGTGCCAGCAGCTCGGAAGGAGGTAGAAATGAGCAGTTCTTC.

V gene TRBV10-3 combines with J gene TRBJ2-5; 7 positions agree with TRBD1. The CDR3 is 15 amino acids. V shed 3 bases and J 5 bases; nucleotides not matched to a gene: 9. Germline V gives CDR1 ENHRY, CDR2 SYGVKD. The CDR3 DNA sequence: TGTGCCATCAGTGACCCGGGACAGTCCAGGGAGACCCAGTACTTC. This translates into CAISDPGQSRETQYF.

In the case of this clone: Other nucleotide sequences in the sample specify the same CDR3. The chain recombines TRBV27 with TRBJ2-7, with D tentatively TRBD1 (6 bases). The length of the CDR3 is 14 residues. V shed 3 bases and J shed 0 bases, with 9 bases lying between them. Germline V gene sequence: CDR1 MNHEY, CDR2 SMNVEV (reference sequence). The CDR3 protein is CASSLGTYSYEQYF. The CDR3 region has the DNA TGTGCCAGCAGTTTGGGGACATACTCCTACGAGCAGTACTTC.

This chain connects TRBV27 to TRBJ2-1; D perhaps matches TRBD1 (5 bases). The V gene's germline CDR1 is MNHEY and CDR2 SMNVEV (reference sequence). The CDR3 runs 16 residues. Trimming removed 7 bases from V and 5 bases from J, with 21 bases in between. The CDR3 region is CASTPVSSGIDNEQFF. The CDR3 region has the DNA TGTGCCAGCACCCCGGTCAGTTCAGGGATCGACAATGAGCAGTTCTTC.

This sequence joins TRBV27 and TRBJ2-7; 16 bases are a match to TRBD2. The V and J ends lost 4 bases and 6 bases, in that order; junction bases with no gene match: 3. CDR3 length equals 15 residues. Germline values: CDR1 MNHEY, CDR2 SMNVEV (reference sequence). The CDR3 nucleotides read TGTGCCAGCAGTTCGGGGACTAGCGGGAGGGGCGAGCAGTACTTC. Translating gives CASSSGTSGRGEQYF.

This chain uses TRBV6-5 with TRBJ2-7; D not certain. There are 13 residues in the CDR3. Trimming removed 0 bases from V and 6 bases from J, with 9 bases in between. Germline V gene data show CDR1 as MNHEY and CDR2 as SVGAGI. The CDR3 region has the DNA TGTGCCAGCAGTTACTCGATTGAAGGCGAGCAGTACTTC. Translated, it gives CASSYSIEGEQYF.

V gene TRBV9 combines with J gene TRBJ1-2, with D possibly matching TRBD1 (5 bases). Per germline, CDR1 SGDLS and CDR2 YYNGEE. This CDR3 region has 15 residues. V lost 3 bases and J 0 bases, leaving 12 bases between the germline ends. As DNA, the CDR3 is TGTGCCAGCAGCGCAGTTGGGACCGCTAACTATGGCTACACCTTC. Its protein is CASSAVGTANYGYTF. Variable domain in full (rest from reference TRBV9 and TRBJ1-2): DSGVTQTPKHLITATGQRVTLRCSPRSGDLSVYWYQQSLDQGLQFLIQYYNGEERAKGNILERFSAQQFPDLHSELNLSSLELGDSALYFCASSAVGTANYGYTFGSGTRLTVV.